Following are 25 T cell receptor beta chains from one sample sequenced in a study of CXCR3-negative and CXCR3-positive naive CD8 T cells. 5' RACE that incorporated UMI labels was used to prepare the TRB cDNA libraries. After re-calling the 5' RACE reads, TCRdb lists one entry per CDR3 protein, DNA absent. The sample has some 60,000 distinct CDR3 sequences, and its top ten clones hold about 0.57%. Their recognized antigens are unknown. Overall study findings and caveats: CXCR3-positive naive cells had more hydrophobic TRB CDR3s than CXCR3-negative naive cells.

The sample taken for sequencing was naive CXCR3+ CD8+ T cells from blood. Subset defined: CD45RO-CCR7+CD27+CD95- naive CD8+ T cells expressing CXCR3 (TNR3+). These receptors came from a human donor in good health. Some clones in this sample may be carry-over from other donors' samples.

This chain connects TRBV12-3 or TRBV12-4 to TRBJ1-1. There are 17 residues in the CDR3. This CDR3 is CASSELGFPTENTEAFF.

V gene TRBV21-1 combines with J gene TRBJ1-5; TCRdb's D call, TRBD1, is unchecked because there is no DNA. TRBV21-1 represents a pseudogene. The CDR3 covers 20 residues. CDR3: CASSPFKDRGHPGSNQPQHF.

The chain couples TRBV14 to TRBJ2-7. The CDR3 has 12 amino acids. From germline, CDR1 is SGHDN and CDR2 FVKESK. The CDR3 sequence is CASSQYAAEQYF.

J is TRBJ1-1 and V is TRBV7-9; TCRdb's assignment of TRBD1 cannot be checked, as there is no DNA. Looked up from germline, CDR1 is SEHNR and CDR2 is FQNEAQ (reference sequence). The CDR3 has 14 amino acids. Here the CDR3 reads CASGGNPSTTEAFF. The whole variable domain, remainder taken from reference TRBV7-9 and TRBJ1-1, is DTGVSQNPRHKITKRGQNVTFRCDPISEHNRLYWYRQTLGQGPEFLTYFQNEAQLEKSRLLSDRFSAERPKGSFSTLEIQRTEQGDSAMYLCASGGNPSTTEAFFGQGTRLTVV.

The gene calls are TRBV14 and TRBJ2-1; the TCRdb call, TRBD1, lacks DNA for checking. The CDR3 has 13 residues. Germline lookup yields CDR1 SGHDN and CDR2 FVKESK. The CDR3 protein is CASSPNGGFEQFF.

The genes are TRBV7-9 and TRBJ2-5. The CDR3 sequence is 12 residues long. Germline values: CDR1 SEHNR, CDR2 FQNEAQ (reference sequence). CDR3 sequence reads: CASSSVQETQYF.

The chain couples TRBV29-1 to TRBJ2-1; the D call of TRBD1 rests on TCRdb alone, since no DNA is present to check it. This CDR3 region has 16 residues. Germline lookup yields CDR1 SQVTM and CDR2 ANQGSEA. The CDR3 protein is CSVPTPRETGYNEQFF.

The chain carries TRBV2 and TRBJ2-5; the D gene TCRdb calls, TRBD2, cannot be checked with no DNA. Germline V CDR1 and CDR2: SNHLY, FYNNEI. This CDR3 is built from 13 residues. This CDR3 reads CATERGGQETQYF.

This chain uses TRBV29-1 with TRBJ1-1; lacking DNA, the TRBD1 call made by TCRdb goes unchecked. The CDR3 spans 13 residues. CDR1 SQVTM and CDR2 ANQGSEA come from the germline V gene. The CDR3 protein is CSGGTGLSTEAFF.

The gene calls are TRBV28 and TRBJ1-5. CDR1 is MDHEN and CDR2 is SYDVKM in the germline V gene. This CDR3 comprises 13 residues. CDR3 sequence reads: CASTQGGTQPQHF.

This rearrangement joins TRBV6-1 to TRBJ2-2; the D call from TCRdb, TRBD2, cannot be confirmed without DNA. CDR3 length equals 14 residues. Germline CDR1 is MNHNS and CDR2 is SASEGT. This CDR3 reads CASSDRGDTGELFF.

This chain links TRBV9 with TRBJ1-1; without DNA, the TCRdb call of TRBD1 cannot be checked. Germline V CDR1 and CDR2: SGDLS, YYNGEE. The CDR3 runs to 15 residues. The CDR3 sequence is CASSGRDSPNTEAFF.

The V and J genes are TRBV14 and TRBJ2-7; TCRdb names TRBD1, which stays unverified in the absence of DNA. CDR3 size: 12 residues. Germline CDR1 is SGHDN and CDR2 is FVKESK. This chain's CDR3 is CASSRDTYEQYF. Based on the CDR3 plus reference TRBV14 and TRBJ2-7, the full variable domain is EAGVTQFPSHSVIEKGQTVTLRCDPISGHDNLYWYRRVMGKEIKFLLHFVKESKQDESGMPNNRFLAERTGGTYSTLKVQPAELEDSGVYFCASSRDTYEQYFGPGTRLTVT.

V and J are TRBV29-1 and TRBJ2-7; absent DNA, TCRdb's TRBD1 call cannot be checked. Looked up from germline, CDR1 is SQVTM and CDR2 is ANQGSEA. The CDR3 spans 14 residues. CDR3: CSVEGGGAPVEQYF.

V usage is TRBV7-6 and J usage is TRBJ2-7; with no DNA, the TCRdb D assignment of TRBD1 cannot be verified. Germline lookup yields CDR1 SGHVS and CDR2 FNYEAQ. CDR3 length: 16 residues. CDR3 loop: CASSSTGTPDPYEQYF.

The V gene is TRBV15, the J gene TRBJ2-7; TCRdb calls TRBD1, which cannot be checked without DNA. CDR1 and CDR2 (germline): LNHNV, YYDKDF (reference sequence). This CDR3 spans 17 amino acids. This CDR3 reads CATSRWAPTGTLYEQYF. Supplemented by reference TRBV15 and TRBJ2-7, the full variable domain reads DAMVIQNPRYQVTQFGKPVTLSCSQTLNHNVMYWYQQKSSQAPKLLFHYYDKDFNNEADTPDNFQSRRPNTSFCFLDIRSPGLGDTAMYLCATSRWAPTGTLYEQYFGPGTRLTVT.

This CDR3 reads CASSQSPGTGIAGYTF. The gene calls are TRBV16 and TRBJ1-2; TCRdb indicates TRBD1, and absent DNA this call remains unverified. Germline CDR1 KGHSY, CDR2 FQNENV. There are 16 residues in the CDR3.

The chain has TRBV29-1 and TRBJ2-5; as DNA is missing, the TRBD1 call by TCRdb cannot be tested. CDR3 length: 17 residues. Germline V CDR1 and CDR2: SQVTM, ANQGSEA. This CDR3 is CSVEAGQGLTLQETQYF.

This chain uses TRBV4-3 with TRBJ2-2. The V gene's germline CDR1 is LGHNA and CDR2 YSLEER. The CDR3 consists of 15 residues. The CDR3 sequence is CASSQDESVTGELFF.

This chain uses TRBV29-1 with TRBJ2-7. The V gene's germline CDR1 is SQVTM and CDR2 ANQGSEA. CDR3 length: 11 residues. The CDR3 sequence: CSGLQEGEQYF.

CDR3 protein: CASSHRDSYEQYF. V is TRBV7-2 and J is TRBJ2-7. Germline V CDR1 and CDR2: SGHTA, FQGNSA. The CDR3 totals 13 residues.

The genes are TRBV6-6 and TRBJ2-5; the D gene TCRdb calls, TRBD1, cannot be checked with no DNA. The length of the CDR3 is 14 residues. Germline-derived CDR1 and CDR2 are MNHNY and SVGAGI (reference sequence). The chain's CDR3 is CASSNWTAQETQYF.

The chain joins TRBV6-2 or TRBV6-3 to TRBJ1-2; without DNA, the TCRdb call of TRBD1 cannot be checked. The germline V gene encodes CDR1 MNHEY and CDR2 SVGEGT. The CDR3 runs 14 residues. CDR3 sequence reads: CASSLDSTSYGYTF.

This sequence joins TRBV29-1 and TRBJ2-1; without DNA, the TCRdb call of TRBD1 cannot be checked. The CDR3 runs 15 residues. Germline CDR1 reads SQVTM; CDR2 reads ANQGSEA. The CDR3 here is CSVESPGAGQNEQFF.

The chain links TRBV12-3 or TRBV12-4 to TRBJ1-3; TCRdb reports TRBD1, a call that lacks DNA to check it against. The CDR3 is 13 amino acids. CDR3 sequence reads: CASSSLGGPSIYF.